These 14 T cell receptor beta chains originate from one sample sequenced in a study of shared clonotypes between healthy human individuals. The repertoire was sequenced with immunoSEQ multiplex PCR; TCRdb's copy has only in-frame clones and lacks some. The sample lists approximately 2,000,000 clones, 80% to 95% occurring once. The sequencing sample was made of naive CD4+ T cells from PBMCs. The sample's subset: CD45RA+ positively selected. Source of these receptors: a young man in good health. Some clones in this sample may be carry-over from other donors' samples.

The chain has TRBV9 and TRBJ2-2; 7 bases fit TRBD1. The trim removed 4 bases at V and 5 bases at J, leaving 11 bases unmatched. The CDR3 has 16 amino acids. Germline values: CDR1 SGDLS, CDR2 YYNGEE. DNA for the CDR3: TGTGCCAGCAGCCCAAGACAGGGCGTCCGGACCGGGGAGCTGTTTTTT. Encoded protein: CASSPRQGVRTGELFF. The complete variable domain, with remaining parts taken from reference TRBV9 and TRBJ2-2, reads DSGVTQTPKHLITATGQRVTLRCSPRSGDLSVYWYQQSLDQGLQFLIQYYNGEERAKGNILERFSAQQFPDLHSELNLSSLELGDSALYFCASSPRQGVRTGELFFGEGSRLTVL.

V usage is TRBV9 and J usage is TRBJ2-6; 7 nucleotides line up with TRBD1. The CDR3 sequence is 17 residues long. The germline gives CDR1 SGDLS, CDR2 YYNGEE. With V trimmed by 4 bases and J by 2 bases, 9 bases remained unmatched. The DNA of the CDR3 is TGTGCCAGCAGCCAACGACAGGGCGGGCCTGGGGCCAACGTCCTGACTTTC. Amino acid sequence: CASSQRQGGPGANVLTF. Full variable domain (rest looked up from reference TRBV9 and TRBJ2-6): DSGVTQTPKHLITATGQRVTLRCSPRSGDLSVYWYQQSLDQGLQFLIQYYNGEERAKGNILERFSAQQFPDLHSELNLSSLELGDSALYFCASSQRQGGPGANVLTFGAGSRLTVL.

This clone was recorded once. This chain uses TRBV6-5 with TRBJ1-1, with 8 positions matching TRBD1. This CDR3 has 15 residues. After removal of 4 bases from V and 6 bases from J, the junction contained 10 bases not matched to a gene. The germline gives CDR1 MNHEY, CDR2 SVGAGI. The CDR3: CASSSTGVKAPEAFF. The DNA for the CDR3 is TGTGCCAGCAGTTCGACAGGGGTGAAGGCTCCTGAAGCTTTCTTT.

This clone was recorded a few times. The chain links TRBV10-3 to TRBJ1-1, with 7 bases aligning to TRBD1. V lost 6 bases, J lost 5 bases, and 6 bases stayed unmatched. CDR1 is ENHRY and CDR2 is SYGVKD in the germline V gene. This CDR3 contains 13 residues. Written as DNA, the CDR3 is TGTGCCATCAGGAATACAGGGGCAACTGAAGCTTTCTTT. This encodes CAIRNTGATEAFF.

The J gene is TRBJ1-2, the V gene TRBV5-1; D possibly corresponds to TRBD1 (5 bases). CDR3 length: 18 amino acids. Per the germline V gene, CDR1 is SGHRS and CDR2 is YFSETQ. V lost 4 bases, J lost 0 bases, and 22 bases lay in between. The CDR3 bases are TGCGCCAGCAGCGCGGACAAACCGGGTACTGGGTCTAACTATGGCTACACCTTC. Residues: CASSADKPGTGSNYGYTF. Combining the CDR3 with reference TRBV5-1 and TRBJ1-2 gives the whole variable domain KAGVTQTPRYLIKTRGQQVTLSCSPISGHRSVSWYQQTPGQGLQFLFEYFSETQRNKGNFPGRFSGRQFSNSRSEMNVSTLELGDSALYLCASSADKPGTGSNYGYTFGSGTRLTVV.

The CDR3 DNA reads as TGTGCCAGCAGAGCGACAGGGAGAAACACCGGGGAGCTGTTTTTT. Translating gives CASRATGRNTGELFF. This chain links TRBV6-6 with TRBJ2-2, with TRBD1 matching 7 bases. V was pared by 6 bases and J by 2 bases, with 6 bases of the junction left unmatched. This CDR3 is built from 15 residues. Germline V gene lookup returns CDR1 MNHNY and CDR2 SVGAGI (reference sequence).

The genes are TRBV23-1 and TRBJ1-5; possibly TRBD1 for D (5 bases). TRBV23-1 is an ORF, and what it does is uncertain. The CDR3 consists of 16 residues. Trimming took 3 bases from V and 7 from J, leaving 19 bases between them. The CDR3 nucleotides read TGCGCCAGCAGTCAGCCTCTGGGACTTCGCCGACAGCCCCAGCATTTT. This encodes CASSQPLGLRRQPQHF.

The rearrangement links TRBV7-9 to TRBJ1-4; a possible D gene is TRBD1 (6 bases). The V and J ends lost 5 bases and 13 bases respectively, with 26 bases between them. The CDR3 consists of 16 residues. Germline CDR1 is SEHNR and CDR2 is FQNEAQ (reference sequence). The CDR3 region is CASSKDPGQRIIGLFF. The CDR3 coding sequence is TGTGCCAGCAGCAAAGACCCGGGACAACGGATAATCGGACTGTTTTTT.

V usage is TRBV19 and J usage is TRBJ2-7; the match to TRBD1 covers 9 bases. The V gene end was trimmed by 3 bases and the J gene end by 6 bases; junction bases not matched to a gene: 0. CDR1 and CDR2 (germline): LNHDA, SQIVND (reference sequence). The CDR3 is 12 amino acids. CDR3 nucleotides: TGTGCCAGTAGTATGGACAGGGGCGAGCAGTACTTC. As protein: CASSMDRGEQYF.

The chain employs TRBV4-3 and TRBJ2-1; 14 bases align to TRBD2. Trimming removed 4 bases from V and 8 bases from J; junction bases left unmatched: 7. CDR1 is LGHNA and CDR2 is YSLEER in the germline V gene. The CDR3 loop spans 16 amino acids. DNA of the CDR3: TGCGCCAGCAGCCCCTCCGGGACTAGCGGGAGTTATGAGCAGTTCTTC. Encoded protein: CASSPSGTSGSYEQFF.

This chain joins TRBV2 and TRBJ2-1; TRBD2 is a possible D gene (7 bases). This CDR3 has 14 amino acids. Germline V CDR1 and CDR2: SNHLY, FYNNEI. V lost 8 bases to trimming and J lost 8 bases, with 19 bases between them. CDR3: CASSLAGRQDEQFF. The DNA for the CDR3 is TGTGCCAGCTCGTTAGCGGGCCGACAGGATGAGCAGTTCTTC.

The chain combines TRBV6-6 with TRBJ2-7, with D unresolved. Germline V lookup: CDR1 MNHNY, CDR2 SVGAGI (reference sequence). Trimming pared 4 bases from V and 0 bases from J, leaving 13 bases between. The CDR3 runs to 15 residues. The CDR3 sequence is CASSFQRVSSYEQYF. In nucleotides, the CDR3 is TGTGCCAGCAGTTTCCAACGGGTGAGCTCCTACGAGCAGTACTTC.

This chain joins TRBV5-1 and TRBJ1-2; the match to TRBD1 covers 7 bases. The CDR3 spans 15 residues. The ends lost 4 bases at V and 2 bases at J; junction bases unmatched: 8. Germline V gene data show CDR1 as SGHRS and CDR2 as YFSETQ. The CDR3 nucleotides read TGCGCCAGCAGCAGGGGGACAGAGAAGAACTATGGCTACACCTTC. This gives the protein CASSRGTEKNYGYTF.

The CDR3 is CASSFRDSNQPQHF. CDR3 coding DNA: TGTGCCAGCAGCTTCCGGGACAGCAATCAGCCCCAGCATTTT. The gene calls are TRBV7-2 and TRBJ1-5; tentative D call: TRBD1 (5 bases). This CDR3 comprises 14 residues. From germline, CDR1 is SGHTA and CDR2 FQGNSA. V was shortened by 3 bases and J by 1 base, with 7 bases between the two germline ends.